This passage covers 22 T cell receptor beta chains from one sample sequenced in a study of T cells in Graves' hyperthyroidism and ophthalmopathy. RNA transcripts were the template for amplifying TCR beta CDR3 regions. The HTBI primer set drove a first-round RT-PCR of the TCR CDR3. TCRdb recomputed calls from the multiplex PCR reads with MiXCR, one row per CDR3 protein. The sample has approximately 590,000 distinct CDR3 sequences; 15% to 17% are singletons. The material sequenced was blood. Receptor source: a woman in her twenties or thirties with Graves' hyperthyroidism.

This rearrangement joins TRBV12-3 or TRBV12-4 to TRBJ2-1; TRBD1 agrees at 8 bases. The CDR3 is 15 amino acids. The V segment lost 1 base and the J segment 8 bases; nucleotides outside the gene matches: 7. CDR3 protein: CASSLGAGGFDEQFF. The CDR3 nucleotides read TGTGCCAGCAGTTTAGGGGCAGGGGGCTTCGATGAGCAGTTCTTC.

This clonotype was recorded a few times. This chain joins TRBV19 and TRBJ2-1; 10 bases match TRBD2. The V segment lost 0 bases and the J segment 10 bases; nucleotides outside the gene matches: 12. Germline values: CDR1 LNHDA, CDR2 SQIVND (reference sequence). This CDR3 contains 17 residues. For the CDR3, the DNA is TGTGCCAGTAGTATAGATCGACCCAGCGGGAGGGTGAGGGAGCAGTTCTTC. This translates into CASSIDRPSGRVREQFF.

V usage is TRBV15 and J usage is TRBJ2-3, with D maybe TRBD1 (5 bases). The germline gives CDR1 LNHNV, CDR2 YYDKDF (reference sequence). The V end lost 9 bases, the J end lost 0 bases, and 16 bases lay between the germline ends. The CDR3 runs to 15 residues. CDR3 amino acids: CATQRQTLSTDTQYF. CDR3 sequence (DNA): TGTGCCACACAAAGACAGACCTTGAGCACAGATACGCAGTATTTT.

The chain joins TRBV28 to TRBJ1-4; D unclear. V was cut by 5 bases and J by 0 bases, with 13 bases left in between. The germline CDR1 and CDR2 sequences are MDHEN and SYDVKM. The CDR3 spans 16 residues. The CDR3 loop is CASSLTTGTTNEKLFF. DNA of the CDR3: TGTGCCAGCAGTCTCACAACCGGGACAACTAATGAAAAACTGTTTTTT.

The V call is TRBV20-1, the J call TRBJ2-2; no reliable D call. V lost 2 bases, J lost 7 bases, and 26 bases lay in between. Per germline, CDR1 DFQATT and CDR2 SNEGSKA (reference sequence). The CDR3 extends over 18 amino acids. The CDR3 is CSARLPPGLPYLYGELFF. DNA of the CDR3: TGCAGTGCTAGACTCCCCCCGGGCCTACCTTATTTATACGGGGAGCTGTTTTTT.

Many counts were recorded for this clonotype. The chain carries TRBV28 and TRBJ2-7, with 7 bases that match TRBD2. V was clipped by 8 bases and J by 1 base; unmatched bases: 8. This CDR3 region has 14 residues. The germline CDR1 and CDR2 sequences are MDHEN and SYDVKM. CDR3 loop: CASAWGGTSYEQYF. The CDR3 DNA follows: TGTGCCAGCGCCTGGGGGGGAACTTCCTACGAGCAGTACTTC.

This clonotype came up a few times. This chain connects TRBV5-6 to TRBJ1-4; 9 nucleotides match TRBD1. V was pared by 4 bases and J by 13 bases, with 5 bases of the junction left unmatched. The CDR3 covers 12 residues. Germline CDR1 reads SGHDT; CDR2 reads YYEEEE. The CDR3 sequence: CASSLGQGGLFF. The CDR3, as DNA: TGTGCCAGCAGCCTGGGACAGGGTGGACTGTTTTTT. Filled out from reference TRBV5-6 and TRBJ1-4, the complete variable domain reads DAGVTQSPTHLIKTRGQQVTLRCSPKSGHDTVSWYQQALGQGPQFIFQYYEEEERQRGNFPDRFSGHQFPNYSSELNVNALLLGDSALYLCASSLGQGGLFFGSGTQLSVL.

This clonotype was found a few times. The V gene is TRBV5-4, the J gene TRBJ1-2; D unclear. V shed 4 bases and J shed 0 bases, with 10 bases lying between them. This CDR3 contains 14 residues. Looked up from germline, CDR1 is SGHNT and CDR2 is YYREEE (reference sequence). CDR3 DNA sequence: TGTGCCAGCAGCCAGCCTGGGTCTAACTATGGCTACACCTTC. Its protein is CASSQPGSNYGYTF.

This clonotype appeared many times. The CDR3 DNA follows: TGTGCCCAGGGGGCGGAAGATGAAAAACTGTTTTTT. Translated, it gives CAQGAEDEKLFF. The gene calls are TRBV30 and TRBJ1-4; 8 bases align to TRBD1. The V gene end was trimmed by 8 bases and the J gene end by 6 bases; junction bases not matched to a gene: 5. The CDR3 totals 12 residues. Germline V lookup: CDR1 GTSNPN, CDR2 SVGIG (reference sequence).

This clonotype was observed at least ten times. In DNA, the CDR3 is TGCGCCAGCAGCTTGGGACTAGTGATCACAGATACGCAGTATTTT. It encodes CASSLGLVITDTQYF. The chain recombines TRBV5-1 with TRBJ2-3; tentative D call: TRBD2 (6 bases). The CDR3 extends over 15 amino acids. Trimming stripped 0 bases from V and 2 bases from J, with 10 bases between. Germline assignment: CDR1 SGHRS and CDR2 YFSETQ.

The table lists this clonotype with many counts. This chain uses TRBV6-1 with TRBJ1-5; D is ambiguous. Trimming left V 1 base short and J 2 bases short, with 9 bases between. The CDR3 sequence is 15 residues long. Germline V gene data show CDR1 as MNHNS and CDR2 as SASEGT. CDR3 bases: TGTGCCAGCAGTGAAGAAGAGGGAGGCAATCAGCCCCAGCATTTT. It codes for CASSEEEGGNQPQHF.

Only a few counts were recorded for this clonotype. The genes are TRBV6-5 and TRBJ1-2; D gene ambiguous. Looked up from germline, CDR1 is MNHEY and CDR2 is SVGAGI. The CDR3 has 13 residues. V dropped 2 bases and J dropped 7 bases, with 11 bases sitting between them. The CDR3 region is CASSYQFSGGYTF. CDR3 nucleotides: TGTGCCAGCAGTTACCAGTTCAGTGGTGGCTACACCTTC.

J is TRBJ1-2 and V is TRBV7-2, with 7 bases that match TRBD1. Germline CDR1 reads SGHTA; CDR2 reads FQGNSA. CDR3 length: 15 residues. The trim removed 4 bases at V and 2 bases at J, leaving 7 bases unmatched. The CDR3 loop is CASSYETGVNYGYTF. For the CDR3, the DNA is TGTGCCAGCAGCTACGAAACAGGGGTGAACTATGGCTACACCTTC. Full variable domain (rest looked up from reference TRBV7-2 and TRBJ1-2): GAGVSQSPSNKVTEKGKDVELRCDPISGHTALYWYRQSLGQGLEFLIYFQGNSAPDKSGLPSDRFSAERTGGSVSTLTIQRTQQEDSAVYLCASSYETGVNYGYTFGSGTRLTVV.

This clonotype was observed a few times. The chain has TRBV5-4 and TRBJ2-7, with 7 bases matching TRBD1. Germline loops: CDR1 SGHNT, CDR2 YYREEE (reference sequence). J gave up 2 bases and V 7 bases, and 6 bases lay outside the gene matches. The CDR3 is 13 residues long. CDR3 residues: CASARQGPYEQYF. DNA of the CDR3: TGTGCCAGCGCTAGACAGGGTCCCTACGAGCAGTACTTC.

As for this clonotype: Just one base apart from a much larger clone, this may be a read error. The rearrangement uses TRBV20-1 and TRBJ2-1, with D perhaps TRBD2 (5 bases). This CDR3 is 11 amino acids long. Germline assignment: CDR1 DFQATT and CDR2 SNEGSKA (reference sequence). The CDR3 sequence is CNAGSGIEQFF. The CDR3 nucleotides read TGCAATGCCGGATCGGGAATTGAGCAGTTCTTC.

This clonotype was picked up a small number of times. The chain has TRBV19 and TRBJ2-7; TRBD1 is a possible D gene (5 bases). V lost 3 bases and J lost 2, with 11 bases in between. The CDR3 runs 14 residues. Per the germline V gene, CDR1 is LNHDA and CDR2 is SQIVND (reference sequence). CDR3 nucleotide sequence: TGTGCCAGTAGTATTTTGGCAGGGACCTACGAGCAGTACTTC. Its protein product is CASSILAGTYEQYF.

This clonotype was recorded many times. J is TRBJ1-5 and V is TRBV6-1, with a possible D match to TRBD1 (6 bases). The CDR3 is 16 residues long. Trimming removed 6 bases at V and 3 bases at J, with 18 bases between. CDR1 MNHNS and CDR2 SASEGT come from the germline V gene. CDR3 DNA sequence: TGTGCCAGCAGACCCTATCGGGCAGGGGACAATCAGCCCCAGCATTTT. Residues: CASRPYRAGDNQPQHF.

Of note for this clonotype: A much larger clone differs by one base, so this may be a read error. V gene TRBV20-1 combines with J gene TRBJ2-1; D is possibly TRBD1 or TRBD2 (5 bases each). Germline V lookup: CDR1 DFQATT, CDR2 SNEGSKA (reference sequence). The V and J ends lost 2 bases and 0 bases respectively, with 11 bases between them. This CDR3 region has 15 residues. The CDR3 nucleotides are TGCAGTGCTAGACCGGGGACGAGCTCCTACAATGAGCAGTTCTTC. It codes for CSARPGTSSYNEQFF.

CDR3 in amino acids: CASSLAGGSREQYF. The CDR3 DNA reads TGTGCCAGCAGCTTAGCGGGAGGGTCTAGGGAGCAGTACTTC. The chain joins TRBV11-1 to TRBJ2-7; TRBD2 aligns across 7 bases. V dropped 0 bases and J dropped 7; count of bases not matched to a gene: 6. Germline V gene sequence: CDR1 SGHAT, CDR2 FQDESV (reference sequence). This CDR3 is 14 amino acids long.

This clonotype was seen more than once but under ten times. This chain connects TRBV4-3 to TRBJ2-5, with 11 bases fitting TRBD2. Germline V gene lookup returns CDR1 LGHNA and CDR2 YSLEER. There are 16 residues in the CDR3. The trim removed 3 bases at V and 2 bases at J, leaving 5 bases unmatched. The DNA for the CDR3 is TGCGCCAGCAGCCAGTTGGGGACTAGCGGTCAAGAGACCCAGTACTTC. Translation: CASSQLGTSGQETQYF.

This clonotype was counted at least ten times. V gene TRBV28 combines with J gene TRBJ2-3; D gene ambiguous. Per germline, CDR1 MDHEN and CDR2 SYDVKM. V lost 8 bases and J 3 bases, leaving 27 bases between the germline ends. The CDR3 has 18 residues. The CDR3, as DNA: TGTGCCAGCCGACACGGAGCGACTGCGGCTGGGATTACAGATACGCAGTATTTT. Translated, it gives CASRHGATAAGITDTQYF.

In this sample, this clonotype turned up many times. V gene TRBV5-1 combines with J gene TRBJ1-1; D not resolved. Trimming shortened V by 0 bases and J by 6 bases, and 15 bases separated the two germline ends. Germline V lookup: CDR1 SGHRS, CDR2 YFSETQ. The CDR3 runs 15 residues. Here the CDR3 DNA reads TGCGCCAGCAGCTTGGCCGGCCGCCCTGGGTCTGAAGCTTTCTTT. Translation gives CASSLAGRPGSEAFF.